This TCR beta chain was captured in a study of T cell responses to AZD1222 COVID-19 vaccine. Study as a whole: Pooling of second doses given at about 4 or about 12 weeks was done. Whole-study findings and limits: Donors were chiefly white British, with a greater number of females, and clonal diversity was perhaps underestimated. Just a handful of AZD1222 recipients were seropositive at baseline. Nearly half of spike-specific TCRs reportedly target variant regions that are unmutated in the B.1.351 and B.1.1.7 variants.

From germline, CDR1 is SQVTM and CDR2 ANQGSEA. V was cut by 8 bases and J by 0 bases, with 13 bases left in between. CDR3 length equals 13 residues. Profiling relied on immunoSEQ multiplex PCR, and the TCRdb table lists in-frame clones only, not all of them. The sample carries about 170,000 clones, about 88% recorded once. With regard to this clone: Its specificity is not known.

The chain joins TRBV29-1 to TRBJ1-1; D gene uncertain. This clonotype was sampled from an adult in good health. This sample comprised peripheral blood, obtained on day 0 of AZD1222 vaccination. CDR3 region: CSHRRAVNTEAFF. Written as DNA, the CDR3 is TGCAGCCACCGGCGGGCCGTGAACACTGAAGCTTTCTTT.